This TCR beta chain was obtained from a study of patients and donors after allogeneic stem cell transplantation. This clonotype was detected ten times or more. TCRdb called the RT-PCR reads again in MiXCR, with one record for every CDR3 protein. The sample carries around 31,000 distinct CDR3 sequences, 6.8% recorded once. Trimming shortened V by 4 bases and J by 3 bases, and 10 bases separated the two germline ends. Germline values: CDR1 LGHNA, CDR2 YSLEER. The CDR3 runs to 13 residues. The clonotype comes from a human donor who was either an allogeneic HSCT recipient or a stem cell or donor lymphocyte infusion donor (not recorded which). It is not recorded whose cells these are; they may come from a transplant donor. Sample: blood, either unsorted or a sorted T cell fraction (not recorded which). This rearrangement joins TRBV4-3 to TRBJ2-7; D is possibly TRBD2 (5 bases). The CDR3 here is CASSRGFRYEQYF. The CDR3 nucleotides are TGCGCCAGCAGCCGAGGGTTTCGCTACGAGCAGTACTTC.